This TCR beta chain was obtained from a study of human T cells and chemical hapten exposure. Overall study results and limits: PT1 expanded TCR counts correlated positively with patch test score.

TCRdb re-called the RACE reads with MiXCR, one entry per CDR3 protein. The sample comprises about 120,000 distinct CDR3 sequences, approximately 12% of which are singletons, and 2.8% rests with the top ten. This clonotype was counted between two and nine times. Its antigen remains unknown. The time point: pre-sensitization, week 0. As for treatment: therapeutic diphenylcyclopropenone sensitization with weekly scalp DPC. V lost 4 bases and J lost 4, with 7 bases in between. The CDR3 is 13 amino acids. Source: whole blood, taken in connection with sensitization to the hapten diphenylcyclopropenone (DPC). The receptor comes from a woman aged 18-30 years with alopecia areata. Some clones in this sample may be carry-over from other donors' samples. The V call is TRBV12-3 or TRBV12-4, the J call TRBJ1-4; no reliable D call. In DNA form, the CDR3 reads TGTGCCAGCAGTTACTCTATTAATGAAAAACTGTTTTTT. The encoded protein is CASSYSINEKLFF.